These 4 T cell receptor beta chains were sequenced from one sample in a study of OX40 agonist ivuxolimab in advanced cancers. Clones were read by immunoSEQ multiplex PCR, and TCRdb kept only the in-frame ones, dropping some. The sample shows about 60,000 clones, almost 95% of them seen only once. Sequenced here: CD4+ or CD8+ T cells sorted from blood, sampled in a trial of the OX40 agonist ivuxolimab. The receptors stem from an adult with an advanced solid tumor such as melanoma, head and neck, liver or kidney cancer.

This sequence joins TRBV9 and TRBJ2-7; D may be TRBD2 (6 bases). The CDR3 sequence is 16 residues long. V lost 0 bases to trimming and J lost 2 bases, with 15 bases between them. The germline V gene encodes CDR1 SGDLS and CDR2 YYNGEE. CDR3 bases: TGTGCCAGCAGCGTAGATGGGGGGAGCCTCACCTACGAGCAGTACTTC. This sequence encodes CASSVDGGSLTYEQYF.

The chain uses TRBV19 and TRBJ2-7; a weak D match, TRBD2 (6 bases). V dropped 2 bases and J dropped 3 bases, with 14 bases sitting between them. The CDR3 consists of 15 residues. Germline-derived CDR1 and CDR2 are LNHDA and SQIVND (reference sequence). The CDR3 region is CASSIRIADVYEQYF. CDR3 DNA: TGTGCCAGTAGTATAAGAATAGCGGATGTCTACGAGCAGTACTTC. Looking up the rest from reference TRBV19 and TRBJ2-7 gives the full variable domain: DGGITQSPKYLFRKEGQNVTLSCEQNLNHDAMYWYRQDPGQGLRLIYYSQIVNDFQKGDIAEGYSVSREKKESFPLTVTSAQKNPTAFYLCASSIRIADVYEQYFGPGTRLTVT.

This clone was picked up one time. The chain combines TRBV6-6 with TRBJ2-7, with 10 bases lining up with TRBD2. Germline CDR1 reads MNHNY; CDR2 reads SVGAGI (reference sequence). Losses at the gene ends were 8 bases for V and 4 bases for J; bases not matched to a gene: 11. The CDR3 has 15 residues. The CDR3, as DNA: TGTGCCAGCCTGCAACTAGCGGGAAGGGGGTACGAGCAGTACTTC. As protein: CASLQLAGRGYEQYF.

This clone was detected only once. The V gene is TRBV4-1, the J gene TRBJ1-1; D not resolved. The CDR3 runs 14 residues. V lost 3 bases to trimming and J lost 0 bases, with 8 bases between them. Germline CDR1 and CDR2: MGHRA and YSYEKL. The CDR3 loop reads CASSQELVNTEAFF. Here the CDR3 DNA reads TGCGCCAGCAGCCAGGAGCTCGTGAACACTGAAGCTTTCTTT.